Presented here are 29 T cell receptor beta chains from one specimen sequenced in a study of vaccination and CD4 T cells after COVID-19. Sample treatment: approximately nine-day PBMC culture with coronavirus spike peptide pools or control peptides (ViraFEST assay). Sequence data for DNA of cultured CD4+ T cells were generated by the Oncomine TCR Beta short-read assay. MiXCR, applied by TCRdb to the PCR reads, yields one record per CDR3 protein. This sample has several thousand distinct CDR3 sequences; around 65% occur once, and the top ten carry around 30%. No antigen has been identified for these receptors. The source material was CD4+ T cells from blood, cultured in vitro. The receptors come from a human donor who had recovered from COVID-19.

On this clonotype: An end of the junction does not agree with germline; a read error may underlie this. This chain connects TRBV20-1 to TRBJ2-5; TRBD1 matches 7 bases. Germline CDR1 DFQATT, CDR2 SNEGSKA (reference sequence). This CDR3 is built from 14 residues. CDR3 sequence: CSAREGTAPGTQYF. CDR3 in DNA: TGCAGTGCCAGAGAAGGGACAGCCCCGGGGACCCAGTACTTC.

The CDR3 region has the DNA TGTGCCAGCAGGGAAAACACTGAAGCTTTCTTT. Amino acids: CASRENTEAFF. The chain is built from TRBV6-1 and TRBJ1-1; D remains ambiguous. CDR1 is MNHNS and CDR2 is SASEGT in the germline V gene. V was trimmed by 6 bases and J by 2 bases, leaving 4 bases between them. This CDR3 is 11 amino acids long.

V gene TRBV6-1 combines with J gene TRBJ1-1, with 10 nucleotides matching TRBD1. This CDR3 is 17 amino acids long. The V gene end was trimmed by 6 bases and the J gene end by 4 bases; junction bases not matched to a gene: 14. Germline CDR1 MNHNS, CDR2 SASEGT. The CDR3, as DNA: TGTGCCAGCAGCTCCCTAGGGACAGGGGAGGGGAGCACTGAAGCTTTCTTT. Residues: CASSSLGTGEGSTEAFF.

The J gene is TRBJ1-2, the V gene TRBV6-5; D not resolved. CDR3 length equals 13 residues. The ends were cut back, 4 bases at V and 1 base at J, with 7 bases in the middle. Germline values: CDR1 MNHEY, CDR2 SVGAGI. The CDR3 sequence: CASSFDGNYGYTF. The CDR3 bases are TGTGCCAGCAGTTTCGACGGTAACTATGGCTACACCTTC.

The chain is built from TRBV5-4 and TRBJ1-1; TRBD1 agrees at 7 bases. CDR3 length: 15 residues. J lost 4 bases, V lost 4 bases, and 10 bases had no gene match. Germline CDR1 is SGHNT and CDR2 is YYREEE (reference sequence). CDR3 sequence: CASSPTGRGLTEAFF. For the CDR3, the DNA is TGTGCCAGCAGCCCCACGGGGAGGGGGCTCACTGAAGCTTTCTTT.

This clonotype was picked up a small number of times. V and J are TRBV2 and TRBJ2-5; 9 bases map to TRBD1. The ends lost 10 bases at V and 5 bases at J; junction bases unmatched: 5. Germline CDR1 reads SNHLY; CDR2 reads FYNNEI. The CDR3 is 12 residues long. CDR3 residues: CATTGTGETQYF. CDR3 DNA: TGTGCCACCACCGGGACAGGGGAGACCCAGTACTTC. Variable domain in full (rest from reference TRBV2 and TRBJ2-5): EPEVTQTPSHQVTQMGQEVILRCVPISNHLYFYWYRQILGQKVEFLVSFYNNEISEKSEIFDDQFSVERPDGSNFTLKIRSTKLEDSAMYFCATTGTGETQYFGPGTRLLVL.

Written as DNA, the CDR3 is TGTGCCAGCAAACCAAGCGGGGGGCTAGGAGAGACCCAGTACTTC. This gives the protein CASKPSGGLGETQYF. The chain uses TRBV7-2 and TRBJ2-5, with 9 positions matching TRBD2. After removal of 7 bases from V and 4 bases from J, the junction contained 10 bases not matched to a gene. Germline V CDR1 and CDR2: SGHTA, FQGNSA. CDR3 length: 15 residues.

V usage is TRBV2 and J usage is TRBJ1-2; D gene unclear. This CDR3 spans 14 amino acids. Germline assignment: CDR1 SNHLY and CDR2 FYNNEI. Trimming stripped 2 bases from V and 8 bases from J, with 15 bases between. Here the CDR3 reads CASSERHLTRGYTF. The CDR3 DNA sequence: TGTGCCAGCAGTGAACGTCACCTAACGAGGGGCTACACCTTC.

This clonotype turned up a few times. The CDR3 is CASSERGREGYGYTF. In DNA form, the CDR3 reads TGTGCCAGCAGTGAACGAGGCAGAGAAGGCTATGGCTACACCTTC. The chain combines TRBV6-1 with TRBJ1-2; D gene ambiguous. CDR1 is MNHNS, CDR2 SASEGT, per germline. V gave up 2 bases and J gave up 4 bases, with 14 bases separating them. This CDR3 is built from 15 residues.

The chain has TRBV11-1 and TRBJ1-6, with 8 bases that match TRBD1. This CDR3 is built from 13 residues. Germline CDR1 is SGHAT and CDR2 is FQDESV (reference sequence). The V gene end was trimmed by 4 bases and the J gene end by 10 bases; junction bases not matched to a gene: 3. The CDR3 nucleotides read TGTGCCAGCAGCTGGACAGGGAGATCACCCCTCCACTTT. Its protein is CASSWTGRSPLHF.

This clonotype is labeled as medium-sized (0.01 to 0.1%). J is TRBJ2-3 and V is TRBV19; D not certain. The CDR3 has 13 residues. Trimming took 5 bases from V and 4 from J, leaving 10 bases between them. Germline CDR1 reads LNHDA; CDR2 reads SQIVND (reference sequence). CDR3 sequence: CASSPTRADTQYF. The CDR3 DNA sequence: TGTGCCAGTAGTCCGACTCGGGCAGATACGCAGTATTTT.

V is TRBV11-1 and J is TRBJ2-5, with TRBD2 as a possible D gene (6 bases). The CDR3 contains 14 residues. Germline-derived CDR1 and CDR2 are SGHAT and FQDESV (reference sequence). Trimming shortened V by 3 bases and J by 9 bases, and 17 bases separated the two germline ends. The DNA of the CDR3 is TGTGCCAGCAGCTTTGTACTAGCTGGAGGACCCCAGTACTTC. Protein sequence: CASSFVLAGGPQYF.

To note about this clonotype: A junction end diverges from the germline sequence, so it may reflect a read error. This CDR3 is CSAKRGNQPQHF. Here the CDR3 DNA reads TGCAGCGCTAAGAGGGGCAATCAGCCCCAGCATTTT. The J gene is TRBJ1-5, the V gene TRBV20-1; D is unresolved. Germline CDR1 is DFQATT and CDR2 is SNEGSKA (reference sequence). This CDR3 region has 12 residues.

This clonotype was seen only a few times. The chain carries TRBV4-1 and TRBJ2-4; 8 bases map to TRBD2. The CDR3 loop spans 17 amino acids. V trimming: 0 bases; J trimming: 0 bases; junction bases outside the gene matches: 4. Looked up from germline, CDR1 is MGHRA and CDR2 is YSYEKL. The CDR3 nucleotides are TGCGCCAGCAGCCAAGACAGCGGGGGTGTAGCCAAAAACATTCAGTACTTC. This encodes CASSQDSGGVAKNIQYF.

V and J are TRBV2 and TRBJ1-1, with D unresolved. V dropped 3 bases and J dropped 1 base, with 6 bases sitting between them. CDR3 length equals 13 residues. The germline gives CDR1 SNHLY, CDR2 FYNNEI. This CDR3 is CASSEASNTEAFF. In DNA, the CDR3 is TGTGCCAGCAGTGAGGCGTCGAACACTGAAGCTTTCTTT.

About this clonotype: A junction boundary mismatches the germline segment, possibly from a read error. CDR3 residues: CASSLGPNYGYTF. Written as DNA, the CDR3 is TGCGCCAGCAGCCTCGGGCCTAATTATGGCTACACCTTC. The rearrangement links TRBV5-1 to TRBJ1-2; D not resolved. The CDR3 extends over 13 amino acids. Per the germline V gene, CDR1 is SGHRS and CDR2 is YFSETQ.

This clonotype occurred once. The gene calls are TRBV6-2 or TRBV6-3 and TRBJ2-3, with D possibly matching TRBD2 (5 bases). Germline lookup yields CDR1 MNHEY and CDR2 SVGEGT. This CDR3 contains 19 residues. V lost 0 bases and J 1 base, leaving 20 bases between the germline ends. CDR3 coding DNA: TGTGCCAGCAGTTACTCGGTGCACGAGGACTTCACCGGCACAGATACGCAGTATTTT. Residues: CASSYSVHEDFTGTDTQYF.

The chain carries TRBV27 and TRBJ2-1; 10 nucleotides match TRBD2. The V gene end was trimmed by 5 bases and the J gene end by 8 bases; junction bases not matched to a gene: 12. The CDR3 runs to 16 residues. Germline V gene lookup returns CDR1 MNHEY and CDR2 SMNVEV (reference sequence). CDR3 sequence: CASSEGSGRAAHEQFF. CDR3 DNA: TGTGCCAGCAGTGAGGGGAGCGGGAGGGCCGCCCATGAGCAGTTCTTC.

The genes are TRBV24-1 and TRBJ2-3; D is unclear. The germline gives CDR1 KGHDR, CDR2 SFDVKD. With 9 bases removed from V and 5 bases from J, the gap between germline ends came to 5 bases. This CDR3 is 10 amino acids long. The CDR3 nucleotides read TGTGCCACCTCGGAAGATACGCAGTATTTT. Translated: CATSEDTQYF.

CDR3 sequence: CSARTPRLAGGDTQYF. CDR3 coding DNA: TGCAGTGCACGAACCCCCAGACTAGCGGGGGGAGATACGCAGTATTTT. V and J are TRBV20-1 and TRBJ2-3, with 13 bases matching TRBD2. The length of the CDR3 is 16 residues. Germline assignment: CDR1 DFQATT and CDR2 SNEGSKA (reference sequence). V was clipped by 6 bases and J by 5 bases; unmatched bases: 11.

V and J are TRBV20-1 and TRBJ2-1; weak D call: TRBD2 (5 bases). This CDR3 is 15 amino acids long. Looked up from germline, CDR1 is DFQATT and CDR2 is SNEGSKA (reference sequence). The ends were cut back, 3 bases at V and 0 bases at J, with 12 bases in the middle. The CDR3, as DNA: TGCAGTGCTAGCCGCGGGTATACCTCCTACAATGAGCAGTTCTTC. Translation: CSASRGYTSYNEQFF.

CDR3 region: CASSASRDTEAFF. The CDR3 coding sequence is TGTGCCAGCAGCGCATCCCGGGACACTGAAGCTTTCTTT. This chain joins TRBV11-3 and TRBJ1-1; D is unresolved. The V gene lost 5 bases and the J gene lost 3 bases, with 10 bases spanning the gap. There are 13 residues in the CDR3. Germline assignment: CDR1 SGHNT and CDR2 YENEEA.

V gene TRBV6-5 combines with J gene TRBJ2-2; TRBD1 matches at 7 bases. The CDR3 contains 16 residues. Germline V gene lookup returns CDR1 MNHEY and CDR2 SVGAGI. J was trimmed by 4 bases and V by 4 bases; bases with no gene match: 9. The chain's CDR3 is CASSFESGGSTGELFF. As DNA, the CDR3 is TGTGCCAGCAGTTTCGAATCAGGGGGTAGCACCGGGGAGCTGTTTTTT.

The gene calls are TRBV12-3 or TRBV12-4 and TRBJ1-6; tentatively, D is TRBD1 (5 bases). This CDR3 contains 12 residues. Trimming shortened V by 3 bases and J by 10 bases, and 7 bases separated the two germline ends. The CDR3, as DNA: TGTGCCAGCAGTTTCTGGGGGTCACCCCTCCACTTT. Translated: CASSFWGSPLHF.

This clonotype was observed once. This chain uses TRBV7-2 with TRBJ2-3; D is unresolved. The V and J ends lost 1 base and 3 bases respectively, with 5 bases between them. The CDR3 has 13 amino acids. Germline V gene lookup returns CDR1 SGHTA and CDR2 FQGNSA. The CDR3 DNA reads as TGTGCCAGCAGCTTAGTTTTTACAGATACGCAGTATTTT. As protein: CASSLVFTDTQYF.

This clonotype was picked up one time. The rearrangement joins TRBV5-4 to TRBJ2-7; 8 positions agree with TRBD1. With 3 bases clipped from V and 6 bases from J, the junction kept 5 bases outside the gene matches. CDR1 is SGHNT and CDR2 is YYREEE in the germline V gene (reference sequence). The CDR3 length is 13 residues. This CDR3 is CASSSDRAGEQYF. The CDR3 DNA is TGTGCCAGCAGCTCGGACAGGGCGGGCGAGCAGTACTTC.

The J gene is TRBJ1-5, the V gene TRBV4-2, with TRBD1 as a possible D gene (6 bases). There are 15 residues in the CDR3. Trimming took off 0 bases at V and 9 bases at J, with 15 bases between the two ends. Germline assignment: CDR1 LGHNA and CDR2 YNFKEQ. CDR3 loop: CASSQDRTASLPQHF. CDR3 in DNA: TGTGCCAGCAGCCAAGATAGGACAGCCTCCCTGCCCCAGCATTTT.

The CDR3 region is CATPRVDGGYGYTF. As DNA, the CDR3 is TGTGCCACCCCCAGGGTTGACGGGGGCTATGGCTACACCTTC. V is TRBV7-9 and J is TRBJ1-2; weak D call: TRBD1 (5 bases). Trimming left V 10 bases short and J 4 bases short, with 19 bases between. The CDR3 is made up of 14 amino acids. Germline CDR1 is SEHNR and CDR2 is FQNEAQ (reference sequence).

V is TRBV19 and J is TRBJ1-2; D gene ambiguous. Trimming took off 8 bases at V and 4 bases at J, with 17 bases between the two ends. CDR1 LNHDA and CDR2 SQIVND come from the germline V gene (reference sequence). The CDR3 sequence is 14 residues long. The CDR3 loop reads CASPRTVLGYGYTF. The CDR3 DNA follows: TGTGCCAGTCCAAGGACTGTTCTGGGCTATGGCTACACCTTC.